Presented here are 6 T cell receptor beta chains from one specimen sequenced in a study of immune evolution from preneoplasia to lung adenocarcinoma (dated by TCRdb to the early 2020s). The receptor library was made with the immunoSEQ multiplex PCR assay. TCRdb re-hosts the immuneACCESS table, in-frame sequences only. Its copies lack some clones; in the studies checked, an unresolved V gene accounts for under half of them, and the cause for the rest is not known. The sample data list around 10,000 clones, and about three quarters of these were observed just once. Of the sample, around 4.9% falls within the top ten clones. The source material was FFPE minimally invasive lung adenocarcinoma tissue. This specimen's cell subset or site label, per the study, means: micro-invasive lung adenocarcinoma (MIA). The receptors stem from a person in their 70s with lung adenocarcinoma. Some clones in this sample may be carry-over from other donors' samples.

This clone occurred a few times. V and J are TRBV11-2 and TRBJ1-3; no clear D gene. This CDR3 has 11 residues. The V gene lost 1 base and the J gene lost 5 bases, with 0 bases spanning the gap. Germline lookup yields CDR1 SGHAT and CDR2 FQNNGV. CDR3 loop: CASSLGNTIYF. In DNA, the CDR3 is TGTGCCAGCAGCTTAGGAAACACCATATATTTT.

V is TRBV28 and J is TRBJ1-2; D gene uncertain. Germline V gene lookup returns CDR1 MDHEN and CDR2 SYDVKM. V lost 6 bases and J lost 2, with 7 bases in between. CDR3 size: 12 residues. The CDR3 loop reads CASRTTNYGYTF. In DNA form, the CDR3 reads TGTGCCAGCAGGACTACGAACTATGGCTACACCTTC.

V is TRBV19 and J is TRBJ1-2; no clear D. V lost 3 bases, J lost 8 bases, and 13 bases lay in between. In germline, CDR1 is LNHDA, CDR2 SQIVND (reference sequence). The CDR3 contains 13 residues. The CDR3, as DNA: TGTGCCAGTAGTATCGAACCCCCTCGCGGCTACACCTTC. Residues: CASSIEPPRGYTF.

This rearrangement joins TRBV14 to TRBJ1-6; D remains unclear. The V end was cut by 3 bases, the J end by 5 bases, with 2 bases between. The CDR3 has 12 amino acids. Per germline, CDR1 SGHDN and CDR2 FVKESK. CDR3 DNA: TGTGCCAGCAGCCATAATAATTCACCCCTCCACTTT. It encodes CASSHNNSPLHF.

J is TRBJ1-6 and V is TRBV6-5; D possibly corresponds to TRBD1 (5 bases). The CDR3 length is 15 residues. Germline-derived CDR1 and CDR2 are MNHEY and SVGAGI. The V gene lost 2 bases and the J gene lost 7 bases, with 12 bases spanning the gap. In nucleotides, the CDR3 is TGTGCCAGCAGTTACGTAGGGGTAATGAATTCACCCCTCCACTTT. Translating gives CASSYVGVMNSPLHF.

This chain connects TRBV30 to TRBJ1-1; D ambiguous. The CDR3 length is 11 residues. The germline V and J ends were trimmed by 0 bases and 8 bases, with 7 bases remaining between them. Germline-derived CDR1 and CDR2 are GTSNPN and SVGIG (reference sequence). CDR3 sequence reads: CAWSVSVEAFF. The CDR3, as DNA: TGTGCCTGGAGTGTATCCGTCGAAGCTTTCTTT.